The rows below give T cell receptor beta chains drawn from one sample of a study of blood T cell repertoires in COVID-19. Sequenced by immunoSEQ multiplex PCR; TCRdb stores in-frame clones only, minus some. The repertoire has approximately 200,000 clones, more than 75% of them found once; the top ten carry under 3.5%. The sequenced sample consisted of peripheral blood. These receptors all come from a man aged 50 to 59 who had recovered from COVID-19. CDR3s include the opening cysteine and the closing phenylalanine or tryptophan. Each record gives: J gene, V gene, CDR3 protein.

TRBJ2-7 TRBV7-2 CASSFTGGLGEQYF
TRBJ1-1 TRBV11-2 CASSLAGGFMDTEAFF
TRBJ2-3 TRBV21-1 CASTVLDGEPTDTQYF
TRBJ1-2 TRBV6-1 CASSEGDQGGYTF
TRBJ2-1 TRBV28 CASSLLVGVHEQFF
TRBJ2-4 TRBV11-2 CASSPLTSGSTNIQYF
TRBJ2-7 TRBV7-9 CASSKDRGSNDEQYF
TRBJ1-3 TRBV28 CASWDRAGNTIYF
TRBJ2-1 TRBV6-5 CASRPRAGASYEQFF
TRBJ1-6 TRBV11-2 CASSLSFYNSPLHF
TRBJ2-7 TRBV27 CASSFNAGGPYEQYF
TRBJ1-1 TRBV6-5 CASRWDRGTEAFF
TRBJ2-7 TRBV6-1 CASSEGGPGAGYEQYF
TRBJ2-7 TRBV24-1 CATSGTGGKVKQYF
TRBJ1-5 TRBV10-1 CASSESGVYQPQHF
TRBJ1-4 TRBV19 CASRRTANEKLFF
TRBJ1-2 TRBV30 CAWSSGPARNGYTF
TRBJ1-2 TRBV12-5 CASGFGGQGSGYGYTF
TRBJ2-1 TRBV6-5 CASRREGVAANEQFF
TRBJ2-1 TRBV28 CASSSPGLSPNEQFF
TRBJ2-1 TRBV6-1 CASSEGGRSYNEQFF
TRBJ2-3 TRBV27 CASSDRGRLTDTQYF
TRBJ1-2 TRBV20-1 CSASLGNYGYTF
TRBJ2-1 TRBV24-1 CATSPGPGDNNEQFF